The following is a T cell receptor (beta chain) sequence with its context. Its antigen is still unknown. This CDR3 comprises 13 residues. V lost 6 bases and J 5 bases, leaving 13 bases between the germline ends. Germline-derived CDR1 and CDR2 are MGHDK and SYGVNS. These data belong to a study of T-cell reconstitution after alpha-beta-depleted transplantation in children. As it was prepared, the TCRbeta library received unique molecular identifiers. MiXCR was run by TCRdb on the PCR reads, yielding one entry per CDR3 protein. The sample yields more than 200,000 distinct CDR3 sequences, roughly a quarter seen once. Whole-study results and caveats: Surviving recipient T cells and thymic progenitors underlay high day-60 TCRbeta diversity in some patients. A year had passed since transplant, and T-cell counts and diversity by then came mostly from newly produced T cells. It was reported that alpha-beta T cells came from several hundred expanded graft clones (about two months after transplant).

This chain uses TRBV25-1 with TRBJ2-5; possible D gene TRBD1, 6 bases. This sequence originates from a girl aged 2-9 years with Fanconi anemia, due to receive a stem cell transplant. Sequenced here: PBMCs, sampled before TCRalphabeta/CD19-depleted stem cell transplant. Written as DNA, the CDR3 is TGTGCCAGCAGCTCATCAGGGGCTGAGACCCAGTACTTC. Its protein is CASSSSGAETQYF. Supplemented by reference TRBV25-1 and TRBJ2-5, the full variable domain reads EADIYQTPRYLVIGTGKKITLECSQTMGHDKMYWYQQDPGMELHLIHYSYGVNSTEKGDLSSESTVSRIRTEHFPLTLESARPSHTSQYLCASSSSGAETQYFGPGTRLLVL.